This passage covers 7 T cell receptor beta chains from one sample sequenced in a study of cytomegalovirus exposure and HLA in healthy donors (dated by TCRdb to 2017 to 2019). Library creation used the immunoSEQ multiplex PCR assay. For the multiplex PCR, a mixture combining 60 forward primers for TCR Vbeta segments and 13 reverse primers for TCR Jbeta segments was used. TCRdb holds this immuneACCESS table with in-frame rearrangements only. Some clones are missing; in checked studies, unresolved V genes explain under half, and the rest has no known cause. A total of approximately 150,000 clones appear in this sample, over 70% of them only once. The top ten clonotypes cover around 7% of the sample. Material for sequencing was PBMCs. These receptors were taken from a male donor in good health and CMV-seropositive.

The table lists this clone with a count of one. This chain connects TRBV5-1 to TRBJ1-1; weak D call: TRBD1 (6 bases). Trimming pared 0 bases from V and 1 base from J, leaving 10 bases between. The CDR3 loop spans 15 amino acids. Germline V gene lookup returns CDR1 SGHRS and CDR2 YFSETQ. The CDR3 spells CASSLGDRPNTEAFF. CDR3 coding DNA: TGCGCCAGCAGCTTGGGCGACAGGCCGAACACTGAAGCTTTCTTT.

V usage is TRBV13 and J usage is TRBJ2-1; 8 nucleotides line up with TRBD2. The germline V gene encodes CDR1 PRHDT and CDR2 FYEKMQ (reference sequence). V dropped 1 base and J dropped 7; count of bases not matched to a gene: 9. CDR3 length: 16 residues. Here the CDR3 DNA reads TGTGCCAGCAGCTTAGAACGAGCGGGGGAGGGGAATGAGCAGTTCTTC. Translating it yields CASSLERAGEGNEQFF. Together with reference TRBV13 and TRBJ2-1, the CDR3 gives the full variable domain: AAGVIQSPRHLIKEKRETATLKCYPIPRHDTVYWYQQGPGQDPQFLISFYEKMQSDKGSIPDRFSAQQFSDYHSELNMSSLELGDSALYFCASSLERAGEGNEQFFGPGTRLTVL.

V gene TRBV7-2 combines with J gene TRBJ2-5; unclear D gene. Between the trimmed V and J ends, which lost 2 bases and 4 bases, there was a span of 14 bases. CDR3 size: 15 residues. CDR1 and CDR2 from the germline V gene are SGHTA and FQGNSA. The CDR3 spells CASSLYAVTAETQYF. CDR3 sequence (DNA): TGTGCCAGCAGCTTATACGCCGTCACTGCAGAGACCCAGTACTTC.

The rearrangement uses TRBV6-1 and TRBJ2-7; D is perhaps TRBD1 (6 bases). CDR3 length: 14 amino acids. Trimming pared 2 bases from V and 0 bases from J, leaving 8 bases between. Germline V gene lookup returns CDR1 MNHNS and CDR2 SASEGT. The CDR3 reads CASSEQGSSYEQYF. The CDR3 nucleotides read TGTGCCAGCAGTGAACAGGGGAGCTCCTACGAGCAGTACTTC.

The CDR3 coding sequence is TGTGCCAGCAGCCGAAGGACAGGGCAAGAGACCCAGTACTTC. Its translation is CASSRRTGQETQYF. The V call is TRBV11-2, the J call TRBJ2-5; TRBD1 aligns across 8 bases. Germline V gene data show CDR1 as SGHAT and CDR2 as FQNNGV. V was pared by 5 bases and J by 2 bases, with 4 bases of the junction left unmatched. The CDR3 spans 14 residues.

This chain links TRBV9 with TRBJ2-3; 7 bases fit TRBD1. CDR1 and CDR2 (germline): SGDLS, YYNGEE. There are 16 residues in the CDR3. J lost 7 bases, V lost 5 bases, and 16 bases had no gene match. The CDR3 reads CASSAAGTAFPNTQYF. The CDR3 nucleotides read TGTGCCAGCAGTGCCGCCGGGACAGCATTCCCGAATACGCAGTATTTT.

This clone has more than one count but fewer than ten. V and J are TRBV2 and TRBJ2-4, with no clear D. V dropped 7 bases and J dropped 5 bases, with 15 bases sitting between them. The CDR3 runs 14 residues. Germline V lookup: CDR1 SNHLY, CDR2 FYNNEI. The CDR3 DNA reads TGTGCCAGCAACCCCCCGGGTGGCCAAAACATTCAGTACTTC. Residues: CASNPPGGQNIQYF.